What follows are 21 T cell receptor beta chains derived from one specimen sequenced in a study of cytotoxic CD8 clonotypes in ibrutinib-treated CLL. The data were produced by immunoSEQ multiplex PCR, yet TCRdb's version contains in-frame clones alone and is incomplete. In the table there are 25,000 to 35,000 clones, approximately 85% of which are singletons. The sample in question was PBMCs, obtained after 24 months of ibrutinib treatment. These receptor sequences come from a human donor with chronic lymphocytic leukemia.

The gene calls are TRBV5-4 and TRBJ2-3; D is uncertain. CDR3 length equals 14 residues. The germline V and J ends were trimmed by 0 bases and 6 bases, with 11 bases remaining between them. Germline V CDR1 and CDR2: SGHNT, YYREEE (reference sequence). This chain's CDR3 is CASSLERLSDTQYF. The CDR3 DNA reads TGTGCCAGCAGCTTGGAGCGCCTCTCTGATACGCAGTATTTT.

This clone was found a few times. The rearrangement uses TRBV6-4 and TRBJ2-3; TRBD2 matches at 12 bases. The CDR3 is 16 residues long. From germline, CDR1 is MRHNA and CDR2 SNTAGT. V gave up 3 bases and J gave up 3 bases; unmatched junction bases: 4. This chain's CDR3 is CASSEETSGGTDTQYF. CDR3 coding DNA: TGTGCCAGCAGTGAAGAGACTAGCGGGGGTACAGATACGCAGTATTTT.

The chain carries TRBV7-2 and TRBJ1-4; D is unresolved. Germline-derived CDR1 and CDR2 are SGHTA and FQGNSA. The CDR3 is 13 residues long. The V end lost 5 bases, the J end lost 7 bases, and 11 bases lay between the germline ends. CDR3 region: CASSTLAGEKLFF. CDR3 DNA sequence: TGTGCCAGCAGCACCCTAGCGGGTGAAAAACTGTTTTTT. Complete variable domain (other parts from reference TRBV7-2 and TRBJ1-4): GAGVSQSPSNKVTEKGKDVELRCDPISGHTALYWYRQSLGQGLEFLIYFQGNSAPDKSGLPSDRFSAERTGGSVSTLTIQRTQQEDSAVYLCASSTLAGEKLFFGSGTQLSVL.

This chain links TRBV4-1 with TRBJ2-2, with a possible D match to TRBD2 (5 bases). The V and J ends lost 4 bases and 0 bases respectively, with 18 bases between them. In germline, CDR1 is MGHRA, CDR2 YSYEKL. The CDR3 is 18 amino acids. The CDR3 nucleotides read TGCGCCAGCAGCCTCCTGGACTTCCCCCTGGCGAACACCGGGGAGCTGTTTTTT. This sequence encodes CASSLLDFPLANTGELFF.

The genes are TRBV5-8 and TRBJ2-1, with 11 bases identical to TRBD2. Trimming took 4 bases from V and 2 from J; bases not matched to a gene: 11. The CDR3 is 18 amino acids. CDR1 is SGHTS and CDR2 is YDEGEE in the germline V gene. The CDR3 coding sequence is TGTGCCAGCAGCACACCGGGACTAGCGGAATCACCCTACAATGAGCAGTTCTTC. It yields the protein CASSTPGLAESPYNEQFF.

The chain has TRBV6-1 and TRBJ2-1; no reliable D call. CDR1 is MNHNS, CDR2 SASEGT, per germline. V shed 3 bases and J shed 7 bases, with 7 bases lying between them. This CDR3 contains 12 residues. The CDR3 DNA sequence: TGTGCCAGCAGTGATCCCGGGAATGAGCAGTTCTTC. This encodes CASSDPGNEQFF.

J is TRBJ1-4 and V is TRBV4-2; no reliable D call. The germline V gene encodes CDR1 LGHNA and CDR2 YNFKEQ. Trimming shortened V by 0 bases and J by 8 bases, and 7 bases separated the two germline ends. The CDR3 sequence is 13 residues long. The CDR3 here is CASSQDLTEKLFF. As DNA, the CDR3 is TGTGCCAGCAGCCAAGATCTTACGGAAAAACTGTTTTTT.

The CDR3 loop is CASSLDPVSYGYTF. The CDR3 DNA is TGTGCCAGCAGTTTAGATCCCGTATCCTATGGCTACACCTTC. The chain links TRBV27 to TRBJ1-2, with unresolved D. Trimming removed 2 bases from V and 4 bases from J, with 11 bases in between. Germline loops: CDR1 MNHEY, CDR2 SMNVEV (reference sequence). The CDR3 contains 14 residues.

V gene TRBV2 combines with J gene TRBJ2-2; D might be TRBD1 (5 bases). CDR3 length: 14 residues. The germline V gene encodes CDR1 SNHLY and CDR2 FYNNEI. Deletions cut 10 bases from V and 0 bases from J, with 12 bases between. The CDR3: CAIPTDTNTGELFF. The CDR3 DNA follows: TGTGCCATCCCGACAGACACGAACACCGGGGAGCTGTTTTTT.

The CDR3: CASTSLGMNTEAFF. Written as DNA, the CDR3 is TGTGCCAGTACCTCCTTGGGTATGAACACTGAAGCTTTCTTT. The chain combines TRBV19 with TRBJ1-1; D is undetermined. V was trimmed by 7 bases and J by 0 bases, leaving 12 bases between them. Germline V gene sequence: CDR1 LNHDA, CDR2 SQIVND (reference sequence). The CDR3 spans 14 residues.

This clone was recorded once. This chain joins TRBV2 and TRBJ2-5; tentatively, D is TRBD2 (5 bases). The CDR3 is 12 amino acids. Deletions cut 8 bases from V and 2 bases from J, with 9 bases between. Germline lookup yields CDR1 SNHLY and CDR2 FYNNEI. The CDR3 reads CASRGLQETQYF. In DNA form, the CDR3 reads TGTGCCAGCCGCGGACTGCAAGAGACCCAGTACTTC.

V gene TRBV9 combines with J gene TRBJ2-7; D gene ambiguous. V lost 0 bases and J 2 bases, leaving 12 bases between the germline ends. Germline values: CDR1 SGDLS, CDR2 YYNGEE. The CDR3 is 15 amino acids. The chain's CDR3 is CASSVAGGPTYEQYF. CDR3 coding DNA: TGTGCCAGCAGCGTAGCGGGCGGCCCTACCTACGAGCAGTACTTC.

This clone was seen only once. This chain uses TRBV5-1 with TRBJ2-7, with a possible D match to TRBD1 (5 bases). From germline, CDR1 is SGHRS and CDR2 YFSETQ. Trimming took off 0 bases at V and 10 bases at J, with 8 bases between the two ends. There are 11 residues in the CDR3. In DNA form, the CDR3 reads TGCGCCAGCAGCTTGGAGGGGAACCAGTACTTC. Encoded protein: CASSLEGNQYF.

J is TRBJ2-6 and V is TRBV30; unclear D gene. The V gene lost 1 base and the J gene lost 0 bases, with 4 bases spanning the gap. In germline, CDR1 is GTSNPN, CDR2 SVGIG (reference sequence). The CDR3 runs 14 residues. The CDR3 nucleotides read TGTGCCTGGAGTGAGGGCTCTGGGGCCAACGTCCTGACTTTC. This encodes CAWSEGSGANVLTF.

CDR3 in DNA: TGTGCCAGCAGCGTGTCGGGGGGAACTTATAATTCACCCCTCCACTTT. Encoded protein: CASSVSGGTYNSPLHF. The chain links TRBV9 to TRBJ1-6; D perhaps matches TRBD1 (5 bases). Trimming pared 2 bases from V and 4 bases from J, leaving 13 bases between. The CDR3 contains 16 residues. In germline, CDR1 is SGDLS, CDR2 YYNGEE.

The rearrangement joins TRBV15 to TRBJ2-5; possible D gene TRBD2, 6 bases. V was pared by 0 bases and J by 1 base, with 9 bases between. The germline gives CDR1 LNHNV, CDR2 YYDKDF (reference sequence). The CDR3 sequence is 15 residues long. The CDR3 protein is CATSRDRRGQETQYF. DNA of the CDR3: TGTGCCACCAGCAGAGATAGGCGGGGCCAAGAGACCCAGTACTTC. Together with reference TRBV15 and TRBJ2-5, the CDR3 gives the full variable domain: DAMVIQNPRYQVTQFGKPVTLSCSQTLNHNVMYWYQQKSSQAPKLLFHYYDKDFNNEADTPDNFQSRRPNTSFCFLDIRSPGLGDTAMYLCATSRDRRGQETQYFGPGTRLLVL.

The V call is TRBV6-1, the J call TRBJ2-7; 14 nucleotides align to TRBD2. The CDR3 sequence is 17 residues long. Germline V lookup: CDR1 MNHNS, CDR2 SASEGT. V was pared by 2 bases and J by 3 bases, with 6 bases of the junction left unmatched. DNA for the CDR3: TGTGCCAGCAGTGAACCCAGACTAGCGGGGGGGCTCTACGAGCAGTACTTC. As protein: CASSEPRLAGGLYEQYF.

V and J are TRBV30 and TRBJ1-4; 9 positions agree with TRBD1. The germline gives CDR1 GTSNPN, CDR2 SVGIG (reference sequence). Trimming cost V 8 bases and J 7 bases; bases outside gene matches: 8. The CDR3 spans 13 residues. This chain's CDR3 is CAGTGGWAEKLFF. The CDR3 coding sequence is TGTGCCGGCACAGGGGGCTGGGCTGAAAAACTGTTTTTT.

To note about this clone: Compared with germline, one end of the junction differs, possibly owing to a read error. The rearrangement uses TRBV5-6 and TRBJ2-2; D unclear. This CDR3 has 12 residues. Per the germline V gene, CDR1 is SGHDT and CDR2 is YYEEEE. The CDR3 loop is CANSWGTGELFF. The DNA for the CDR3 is TGTGCCAACAGCTGGGGCACCGGGGAGCTGTTTTTT.

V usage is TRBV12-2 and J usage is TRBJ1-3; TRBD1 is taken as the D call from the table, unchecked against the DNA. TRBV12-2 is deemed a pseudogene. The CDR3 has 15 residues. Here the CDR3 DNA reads TGTGCAAGTCGCTCCAAAAGGGGGTCTGAAAACACCATATATTTT. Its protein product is CASRSKRGSENTIYF.

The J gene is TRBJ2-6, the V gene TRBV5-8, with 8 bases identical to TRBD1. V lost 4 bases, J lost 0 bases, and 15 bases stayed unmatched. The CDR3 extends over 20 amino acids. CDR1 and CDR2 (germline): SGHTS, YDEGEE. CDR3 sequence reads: CASSAHLQGGVDSGANVLTF. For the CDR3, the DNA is TGTGCCAGCAGCGCACACCTACAGGGGGGAGTGGACTCTGGGGCCAACGTCCTGACTTTC.